This T cell receptor beta chain comes out of a study of T cells in Graves' hyperthyroidism and ophthalmopathy. This clonotype appeared many times. Its target is unknown. Overall study results and limits: Blood also contained most expanded thyroid clonotypes above 0.001. Stable hyperthyroidism was told apart from ophthalmopathy by a model built on 13 V-J features.

Amplification of TCR beta CDR3 regions was performed using RNA transcripts as template. The TCR CDR3 was amplified in a first-round RT-PCR using the HTBI primer set. TCRdb processed the multiplex PCR reads anew with MiXCR; each CDR3 protein has one entry. The table includes fewer than 800,000 distinct CDR3 sequences, approximately 16% detected once. Those with hyperthyroidism were 18 to 65 years old, newly diagnosed, and ill for under 2 months. Uncontrolled infection, other autoimmune disease, pregnancy and lactation each barred patients from inclusion. CDR1 DFQATT and CDR2 SNEGSKA come from the germline V gene (reference sequence). V dropped 3 bases and J dropped 4; count of bases not matched to a gene: 8. This CDR3 contains 15 residues.

The receptor comes from a man aged 18-30 years with Graves' hyperthyroidism. The chain combines TRBV20-1 with TRBJ2-1, with TRBD2 identical over 8 bases. The specimen was blood. The CDR3 is CSASVAGTRYNEQFF. CDR3 nucleotides: TGCAGTGCTAGTGTCGCCGGGACTAGGTACAATGAGCAGTTCTTC.